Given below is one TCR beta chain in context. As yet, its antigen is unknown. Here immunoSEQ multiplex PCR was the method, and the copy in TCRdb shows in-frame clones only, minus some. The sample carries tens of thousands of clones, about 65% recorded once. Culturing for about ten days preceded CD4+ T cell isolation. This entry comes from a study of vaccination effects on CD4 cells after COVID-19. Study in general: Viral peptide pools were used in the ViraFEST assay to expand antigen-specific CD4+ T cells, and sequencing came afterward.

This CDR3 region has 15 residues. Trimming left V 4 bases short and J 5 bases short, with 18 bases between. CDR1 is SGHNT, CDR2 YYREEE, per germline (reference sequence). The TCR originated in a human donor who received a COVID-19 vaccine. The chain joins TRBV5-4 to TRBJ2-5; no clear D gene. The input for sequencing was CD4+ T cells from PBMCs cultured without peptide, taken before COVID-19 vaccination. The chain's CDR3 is CASSQSAQHRETQYF. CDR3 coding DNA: TGTGCCAGCAGCCAGAGCGCCCAGCACCGGGAGACCCAGTACTTC. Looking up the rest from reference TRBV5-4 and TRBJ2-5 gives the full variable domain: ETGVTQSPTHLIKTRGQQVTLRCSSQSGHNTVSWYQQALGQGPQFIFQYYREEENGRGNFPPRFSGLQFPNYSSELNVNALELDDSALYLCASSQSAQHRETQYFGPGTRLLVL.